A selection of T cell receptor beta chains follows, all from one sample in a study of blood T cell repertoires in COVID-19. TCRdb's table, derived via immunoSEQ multiplex PCR, lists solely in-frame clones and lacks some. The top ten clones hold 3.2% of a sample with about half a million clones, 80% to 90% of them seen once. The sequencing input was peripheral blood. The receptor set was obtained from a human donor in a cohort sampled during active COVID-19. CDR3s include the opening cysteine and the closing phenylalanine or tryptophan. The D gene is left open where the match is weak. A row's size may be missing; if present it is once, few, many or a size class.

V gene	clone size	D gene	J gene	CDR3 DNA	CDR3 protein
TRBV4-3	.	TRBD2	TRBJ2-3	TGCGCCAGCAGCCGCGGATCCGGGACTAGAAGCACAGATACGCAGTATTTT	CASSRGSGTRSTDTQYF
TRBV30	.	.	TRBJ2-4	TGTGCCTGGAGTGTAGGCAGGGCAAACATTCAGTACTTC	CAWSVGRANIQYF
TRBV28	.	TRBD1	TRBJ1-5	TGTGCCACCGGGACAGCACATCAGCCCCAGCATTTT	CATGTAHQPQHF
TRBV30	few	.	TRBJ1-5	TGTGCCTGGAGTACTAGGTCAGGGGTATATCAGCCCCAGCATTTT	CAWSTRSGVYQPQHF
TRBV30	.	.	TRBJ2-5	TGTGCCTGGAGTGTAGACTTACAAGAGACCCAGTACTTC	CAWSVDLQETQYF
TRBV6-2/TRBV6-3	.	TRBD1	TRBJ2-2	TGTGCCAGCAGCTCTGCCAAACGACAGGGGACCGGGGAGCTGTTTTTT	CASSSAKRQGTGELFF
TRBV25-1	.	.	TRBJ2-7	TGTGCCAGCAGTGAACCTAGCTCCTACGAGCAGTACTTC	CASSEPSSYEQYF
TRBV28	once	.	TRBJ1-2	TGTGCCAGCAGTTCACCCCAGGGAAGAGACGACTATGGCTACACCTTC	CASSSPQGRDDYGYTF
TRBV19	.	.	TRBJ1-1	TGTGCCAGTAGTATTGGAGGGGCCCCCACTGAAGCTTTCTTT	CASSIGGAPTEAFF
TRBV21-1	.	.	TRBJ1-1	TGTGCCAGCAGCAATGCAGGGGGGAACACTGAAGCTTTCTTT	CASSNAGGNTEAFF
TRBV11-2	once	.	TRBJ2-7	TGTGCCAGCAGCTTAGGGGGAGTCTACGAGCAGTACTTC	CASSLGGVYEQYF
TRBV9	.	.	TRBJ2-2	TGTGCCAGCAGCCCCCGCGGAGGGGAAGGCGGGGAGCTGTTTTTT	CASSPRGGEGGELFF
TRBV19	.	.	TRBJ2-1	TGTGCCACCCGTAGGGAGGCCTACAATGAGCAGTTCTTC	CATRREAYNEQFF
TRBV25-1	.	.	TRBJ1-6	TGTGCCAGCAGTCTCCAGGGCGGAAATTCACCCCTCCACTTT	CASSLQGGNSPLHF
TRBV5-1	.	.	TRBJ1-6	TGCGCCAGCAGCTTGTACCGCAACAGAGGGATTTCACCCCTCCACTTT	CASSLYRNRGISPLHF
TRBV7-8	.	TRBD1	TRBJ1-2	TGTGCCAGCAGCTTAGAGGGACAGAACTATGGCTACACCTTC	CASSLEGQNYGYTF
TRBV19	.	TRBD1	TRBJ2-4	TGTGCCAGTAGTTACGGGGGACAGGGGTACATTCAGTACTTC	CASSYGGQGYIQYF
TRBV27	few	.	TRBJ2-3	TGTGCCAGCAGTTTCTCACTTAGCACAGATACGCAGTATTTT	CASSFSLSTDTQYF
TRBV30	.	TRBD2	TRBJ2-3	TGTGCCTGGAGTGTGAGAGGGACTAGCGGGACTGATACGCAGTATTTT	CAWSVRGTSGTDTQYF
TRBV30	.	TRBD2	TRBJ2-1	TGTGCCTGGACGGTTGGACCGGGGGGGAATGAGCAGTTCTTC	CAWTVGPGGNEQFF
TRBV9	.	.	TRBJ2-3	TGTGCCAGCAGCGGAAACGCAGGGGGGAACGCAGATACGCAGTATTTT	CASSGNAGGNADTQYF
TRBV7-6	.	TRBD2	TRBJ2-3	TGTGCCAGCAGCCGCCACTTGGAGAGCGGGAACCCAATTGGTAAACCCCCAGATACGCAGTATTTT	CASSRHLESGNPIGKPPDTQYF
TRBV28	.	.	TRBJ2-3	TGTGCCAGCAGTTTATCGTCTCAGGCAATTAGCACAGATACGCAGTATTTT	CASSLSSQAISTDTQYF
TRBV5-1	.	TRBD1	TRBJ1-4	TGCGCCAGCAGCTCCGGGACAGGGTTTACTAATGAAAAACTGTTTTTT	CASSSGTGFTNEKLFF
TRBV7-9	.	.	TRBJ2-7	TGTGCCAGCAGCTTAGGGGACATTTCCTACGAGCAGTACTTC	CASSLGDISYEQYF
TRBV18	.	TRBD2	TRBJ2-5	TGTGCCAGCTCACCACCGGCGCTAGCGGGAGCACAAGTCAATGTAGCTACCCAGTACTTC	CASSPPALAGAQVNVATQYF
TRBV7-2	.	.	TRBJ1-6	TGTGCCAGCAGTACCGGGACAACCCATTACAATTCACCCCTCCACTTT	CASSTGTTHYNSPLHF
TRBV5-1	.	TRBD2	TRBJ2-1	TGCGCCAGCAGCACGGGGGAGGGATACAATGAGCAGTTCTTC	CASSTGEGYNEQFF
TRBV13	.	.	TRBJ1-1	TGTGCCAGCAGCTTAGGGAGACAGTCTGAAGCTTTCTTT	CASSLGRQSEAFF
TRBV19	.	.	TRBJ2-1	TGTGCCAGTAGTATAAGAAGGGGGTTCCCAGGGCTATACAATGAGCAGTTCTTC	CASSIRRGFPGLYNEQFF
TRBV6-5	.	.	TRBJ1-1	TGTGCCAGCAGTCCCCCCGGGGGGGGCACTGAAGCTTTCTTT	CASSPPGGGTEAFF
TRBV5-4	.	TRBD1	TRBJ2-2	TGTGCCAGCAGCGTCAACAGGGGGCGGACCGGGGAGCTGTTTTTT	CASSVNRGRTGELFF
TRBV5-1	few	.	TRBJ1-1	TGCGCCAGCAGCGGGGGGAGCACTGAAGCTTTCTTT	CASSGGSTEAFF
TRBV30	.	.	TRBJ1-1	TGTGCCTGGAGTTTGCCAGGGGCTGAAGCTTTCTTT	CAWSLPGAEAFF
TRBV28	many	TRBD1	TRBJ2-1	TGTGCCAGCAGTTTAAAAGGGGGCGGACGGAATGAGCAGTTCTTC	CASSLKGGGRNEQFF
TRBV7-3	.	TRBD2	TRBJ2-1	TGTGCCAGCAGCCTCACTCCTAGCGGGAGGGCCATCTACAATGAGCAGTTCTTC	CASSLTPSGRAIYNEQFF
TRBV2	.	TRBD1	TRBJ1-1	TGTGCCAGCAGTGAGGTTGGCAGGGGGCAGCATGAAGCTTTCTTT	CASSEVGRGQHEAFF
TRBV6-6	.	.	TRBJ2-3	TGTGCCAGCAGATCAGGGTCCACAGATACGCAGTATTTT	CASRSGSTDTQYF
TRBV2	.	TRBD1	TRBJ1-2	TGTGCCAGCAGTTTAGGCGGACAGGATAACTATGGCTACACCTTC	CASSLGGQDNYGYTF
TRBV18	once	.	TRBJ1-3	TGTGCCAGCTCACCAAATACAGGGAAAGCTGGAAACACCATATATTTT	CASSPNTGKAGNTIYF
TRBV27	.	TRBD2	TRBJ2-7	TGTGCCAGCAGTCCCCGGAGGCTAGCGGGGGAAGAGCAGTACTTC	CASSPRRLAGEEQYF
TRBV27	.	.	TRBJ1-6	TGTGCCAGCAGCCGGACAGCGATTAATTCACCCCTCCACTTT	CASSRTAINSPLHF
TRBV6-5	.	.	TRBJ2-7	TGTGCCAGCAGTACAGGGAACCCACGTAAGCAGTACTTC	CASSTGNPRKQYF
TRBV9	.	.	TRBJ1-3	TGTGCCAGCAGCGTAGGCAGTCAGTCTGGAAACACCATATATTTT	CASSVGSQSGNTIYF
TRBV9	.	TRBD1	TRBJ2-1	TGTGCCAGCAGCACCCGACAGGGGGCGGTTGGGAATGAGCAGTTCTTC	CASSTRQGAVGNEQFF